Sequencing of this TCR beta chain was carried out in a study of T cell responses to AZD1222 COVID-19 vaccine. Study-level information: Second-dose intervals near 4 or 12 weeks were combined.

Overall study findings and caveats: Only 5 to 7 AZD1222 recipients tested seropositive at baseline.

The CDR3 is made up of 15 amino acids. The V end was cut by 3 bases, the J end by 1 base, with 10 bases between. Germline CDR1 MGHRA, CDR2 YSYEKL. The protocol was immunoSEQ multiplex PCR, while the TCRdb copy is restricted to in-frame clones and leaves out a portion. Among some 170,000 clones listed, roughly 91% were seen once. A word on this clone: Its matching antigen is unknown.

V usage is TRBV4-1 and J usage is TRBJ1-5; weak D call: TRBD1 (5 bases). The sequence derives from an adult in good health. The starting material was peripheral blood, obtained on day 0 of AZD1222 vaccination. The chain's CDR3 is CASSQGGESNQPQHF. The CDR3 nucleotides are TGCGCCAGCAGCCAGGGGGGGGAAAGCAATCAGCCCCAGCATTTT.